This T cell receptor (beta chain) was found in a study of blood T cell repertoires in COVID-19 (dated by TCRdb to the early 2020s). In the study overall: The collaborator samples originated in the United States, Italy and Spain and spanned the acute and convalescent phases of COVID-19. The sample metadata nearly always contained a de-identified subject ID, COVID-19 status, age in years and sex. Samples were obtained from the ongoing ImmuneRACE study (first 160 participants) and from approximately 1,200 subjects provided by 6 global collaborators. The dataset comprised deeply sampled blood TCRbeta repertoires from subjects exposed to, actively infected with, or recovered from COVID-19. Where HLA class I and class II types were available, the types were taken from metadata supplied by the sample provider, not from assay-based typing. A freely available public database, intended as a resource for researchers studying the immune response to SARS-CoV-2, is where the repertoires were released. The prospective study material was composed of cDNA or gDNA derived from T cells, B-cell-depleted T cells, or PBMCs. Points the paper makes about the study in general: The quantity of clinical and demographic metadata differed by source and by participant and was supplied without curation.

The immunoSEQ Assay, a bias-controlled multiplex PCR, was used to amplify TCRbeta CDR3 regions from genomic DNA. On the authors' methods: The number of nucleated cells in each sample was estimated by amplification of reference gene primers within the assay. To quantify the absolute abundance of each unique TCRbeta CDR3 rearrangement, sequence reads were collapsed and filtered. Productive Simpson clonality was computed per sample as the square root of Simpson's diversity index over productive rearrangements. TCRdb stores this immuneACCESS table with in-frame sequences only. Part of the clones is absent; in the studies checked, under half of the shortfall reflects unresolved V genes, and no reason is known for the rest. V, J and clone size reflect that table, while D and trimming were determined from the DNA. Across this sample there are some 110,000 clones, with more than 60% seen only once. Clones ranked in the top ten supply about 2.3% of the sample.

Each collaborating institution followed its own protocols to collect whole blood in K2EDTA tubes. Collaborator samples were shipped for TCRbeta analysis as frozen whole blood, isolated PBMCs, or DNA extracted from either sample type. As for this clone: Its antigen is unknown. No much larger clone is present one base from it, and per-base qualities are unavailable.

Counted from cysteine to phenylalanine, this CDR3 has 14 amino acids. Left in the record is the CDR3 DNA by itself, 42 bases read in frame from the first base. Here V drops 8 bases and J drops 5 bases, and the junction holds 9 bases not matched to any gene. CDR1 is given as SEHNR and CDR2 as FQNEAQ, both from the germline V gene (reference sequence). This TCR was sampled from a man over 45 with acute or convalescent COVID-19. Sequences were obtained from peripheral blood. Here the chain combines TRBV7-9 and TRBJ1-1, with 9 central nucleotides matching TRBD1. The DNA sequence reads TGTGCCAGCCGTCGAACAGGGGGCAGAACTGAAGCTTTCTTT. This encodes CASRRTGGRTEAFF.